Sequencing of this T cell receptor beta chain was carried out in a study of blood T cell repertoires in COVID-19. Background on the study: From the United States, Italy and Spain came samples of acute and convalescent COVID-19.

This clone was seen more than once but under ten times. This specimen includes other DNA sequences encoding the same CDR3. Original methodology: Reference gene primers were amplified, and this amplification served to estimate nucleated cell counts. Using immunoSEQ multiplex PCR, the repertoire was profiled, and TCRdb retains in-frame clones only, with some absent. Clone size and V and J calls were adopted from that table, with D and trimming inferred from the DNA. The data hold around 130,000 clones, with roughly four fifths observed a single time. The ends were cut back, 0 bases at V and 4 bases at J, with 10 bases in the middle. CDR3 length: 14 residues. The V gene's germline CDR1 is SGHRS and CDR2 YFSETQ.

The chain joins TRBV5-1 to TRBJ1-2; TRBD1 might be the D (6 bases). The sample comprised PBMCs or T cells enriched from blood (not recorded which). The sequence came from a man younger than 40 who had recovered from COVID-19. The CDR3 spells CASSLDRVGYGYTF. The CDR3 DNA reads TGCGCCAGCAGCTTGGACAGGGTGGGCTATGGCTACACCTTC.